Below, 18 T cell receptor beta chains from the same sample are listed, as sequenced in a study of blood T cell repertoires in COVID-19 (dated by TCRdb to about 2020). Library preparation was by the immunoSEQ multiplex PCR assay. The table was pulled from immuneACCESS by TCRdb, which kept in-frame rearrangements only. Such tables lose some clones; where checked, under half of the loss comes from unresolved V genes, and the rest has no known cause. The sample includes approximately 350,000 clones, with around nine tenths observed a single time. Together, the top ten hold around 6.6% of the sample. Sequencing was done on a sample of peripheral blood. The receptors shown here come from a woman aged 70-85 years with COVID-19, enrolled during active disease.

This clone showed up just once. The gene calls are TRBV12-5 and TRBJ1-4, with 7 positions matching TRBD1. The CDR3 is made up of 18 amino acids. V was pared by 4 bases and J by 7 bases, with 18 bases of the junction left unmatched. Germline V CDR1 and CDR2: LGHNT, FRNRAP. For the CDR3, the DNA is TGTGCTAGTGGTTCCTTCCTACCTCCGACAGGGATAAGTGAAAAACTGTTTTTT. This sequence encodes CASGSFLPPTGISEKLFF. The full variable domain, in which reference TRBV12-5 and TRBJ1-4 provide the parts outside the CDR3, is DARVTQTPRHKVTEMGQEVTMRCQPILGHNTVFWYRQTMMQGLELLAYFRNRAPLDDSGMPKDRFSAEMPDATLATLKIQPSEPRDSAVYFCASGSFLPPTGISEKLFFGSGTQLSVL.

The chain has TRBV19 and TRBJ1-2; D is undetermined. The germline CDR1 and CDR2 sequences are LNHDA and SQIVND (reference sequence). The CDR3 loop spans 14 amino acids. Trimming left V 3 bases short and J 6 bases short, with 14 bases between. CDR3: CASSIRGHGDGYTF. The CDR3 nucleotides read TGTGCCAGTAGTATCCGAGGGCACGGGGATGGCTACACCTTC.

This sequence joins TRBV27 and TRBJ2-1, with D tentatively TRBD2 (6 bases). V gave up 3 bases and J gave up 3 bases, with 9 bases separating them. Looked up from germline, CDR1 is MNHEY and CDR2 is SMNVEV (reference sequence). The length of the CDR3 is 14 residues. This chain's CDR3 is CASSFPGGYNEQFF. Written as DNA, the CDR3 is TGTGCCAGCAGTTTCCCCGGGGGCTACAATGAGCAGTTCTTC.

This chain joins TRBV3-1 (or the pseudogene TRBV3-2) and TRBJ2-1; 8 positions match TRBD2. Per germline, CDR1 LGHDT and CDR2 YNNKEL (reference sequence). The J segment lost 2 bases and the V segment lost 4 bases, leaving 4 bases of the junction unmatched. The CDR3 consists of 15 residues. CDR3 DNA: TGTGCCAGCAGCCCCTCAGCGGGGGCCTACAATGAGCAGTTCTTC. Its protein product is CASSPSAGAYNEQFF.

This CDR3 is CASLRTGGLSGELFF. CDR3 bases: TGTGCCAGCTTGAGGACAGGGGGCTTGTCCGGGGAGCTGTTTTTT. J is TRBJ2-2 and V is TRBV7-8, with 11 bases matching TRBD1. CDR3 length: 15 residues. With 8 bases clipped from V and 6 bases from J, the junction kept 8 bases outside the gene matches. Germline CDR1 is SGHVS and CDR2 is FQNEAQ.

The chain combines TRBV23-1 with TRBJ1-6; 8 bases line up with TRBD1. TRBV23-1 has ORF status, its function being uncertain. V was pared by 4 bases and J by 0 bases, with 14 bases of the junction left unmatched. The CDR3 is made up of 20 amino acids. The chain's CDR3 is CASSPGRGTGKGSYNSPLHF. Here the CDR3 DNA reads TGCGCCAGCAGTCCGGGGCGGGGGACAGGCAAGGGCTCCTATAATTCACCCCTCCACTTT.

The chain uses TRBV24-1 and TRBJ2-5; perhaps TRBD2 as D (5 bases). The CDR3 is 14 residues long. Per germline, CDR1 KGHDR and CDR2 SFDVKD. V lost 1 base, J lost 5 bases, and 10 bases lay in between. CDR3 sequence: CATSDLPRGETQYF. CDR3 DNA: TGTGCCACCAGTGATTTACCCCGGGGTGAGACCCAGTACTTC.

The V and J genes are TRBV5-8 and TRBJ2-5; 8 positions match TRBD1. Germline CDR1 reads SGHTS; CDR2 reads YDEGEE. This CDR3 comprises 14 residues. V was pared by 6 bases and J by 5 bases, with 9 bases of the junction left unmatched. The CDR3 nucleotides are TGTGCCAGCACCGCAGGGGGCAATAGGGAGACCCAGTACTTC. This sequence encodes CASTAGGNRETQYF. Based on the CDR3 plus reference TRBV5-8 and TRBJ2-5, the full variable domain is EAGVTQSPTHLIKTRGQQATLRCSPISGHTSVYWYQQALGLGLQFLLWYDEGEERNRGNFPPRFSGRQFPNYSSELNVNALELEDSALYLCASTAGGNRETQYFGPGTRLLVL.

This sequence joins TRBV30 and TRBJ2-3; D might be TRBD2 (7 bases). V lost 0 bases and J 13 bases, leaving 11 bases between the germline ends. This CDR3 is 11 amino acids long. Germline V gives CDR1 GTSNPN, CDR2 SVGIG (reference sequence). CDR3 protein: CAWSVGAGEYF. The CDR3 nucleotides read TGTGCCTGGAGTGTGGGGGCGGGGGAGTATTTT.

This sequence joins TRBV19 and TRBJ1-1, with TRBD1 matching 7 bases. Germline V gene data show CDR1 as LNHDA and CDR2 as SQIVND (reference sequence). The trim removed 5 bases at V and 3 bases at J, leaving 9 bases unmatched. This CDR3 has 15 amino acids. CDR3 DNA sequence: TGTGCCAGTAGTTCTCGACAGGGTACTGACACTGAAGCTTTCTTT. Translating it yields CASSSRQGTDTEAFF.

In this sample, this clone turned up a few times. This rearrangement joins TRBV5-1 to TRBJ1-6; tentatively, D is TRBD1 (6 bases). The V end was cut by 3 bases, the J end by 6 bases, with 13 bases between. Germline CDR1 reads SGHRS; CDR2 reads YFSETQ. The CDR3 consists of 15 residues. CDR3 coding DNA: TGCGCCAGCAGCTCGAACAGGGAAGGTAATTCACCCCTCCACTTT. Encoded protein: CASSSNREGNSPLHF. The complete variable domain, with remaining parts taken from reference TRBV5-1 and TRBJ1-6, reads KAGVTQTPRYLIKTRGQQVTLSCSPISGHRSVSWYQQTPGQGLQFLFEYFSETQRNKGNFPGRFSGRQFSNSRSEMNVSTLELGDSALYLCASSSNREGNSPLHFGNGTRLTVT.

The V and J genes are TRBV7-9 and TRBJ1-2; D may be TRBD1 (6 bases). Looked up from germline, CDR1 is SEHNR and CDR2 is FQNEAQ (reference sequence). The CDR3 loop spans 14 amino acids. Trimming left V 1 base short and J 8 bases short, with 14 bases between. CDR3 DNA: TGTGCCAGCAGCTTAGTTGCGTCAGGGGAAGGCTACACCTTC. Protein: CASSLVASGEGYTF.

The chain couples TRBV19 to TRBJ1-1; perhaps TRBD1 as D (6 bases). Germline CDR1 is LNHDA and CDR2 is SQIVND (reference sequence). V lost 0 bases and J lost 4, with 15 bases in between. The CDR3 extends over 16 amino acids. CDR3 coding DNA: TGTGCCAGTAGTATAGATCTTGGGGGCCGCCGCACTGAAGCTTTCTTT. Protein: CASSIDLGGRRTEAFF.

The CDR3 region is CASSLVVDDSPLHF. The CDR3 region has the DNA TGTGCCAGCAGCTTAGTGGTAGATGATTCACCCCTCCACTTT. V usage is TRBV7-2 and J usage is TRBJ1-6, with unresolved D. The V and J ends lost 1 base and 8 bases respectively, with 9 bases between them. Germline V CDR1 and CDR2: SGHTA, FQGNSA. The CDR3 is 14 residues long.

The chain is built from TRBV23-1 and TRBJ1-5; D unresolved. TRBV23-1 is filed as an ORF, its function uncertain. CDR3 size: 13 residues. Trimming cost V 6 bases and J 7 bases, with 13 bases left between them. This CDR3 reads CASSSRGGQPQHF. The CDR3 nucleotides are TGCGCCAGCAGCTCCCGGGGAGGGCAGCCCCAGCATTTT.

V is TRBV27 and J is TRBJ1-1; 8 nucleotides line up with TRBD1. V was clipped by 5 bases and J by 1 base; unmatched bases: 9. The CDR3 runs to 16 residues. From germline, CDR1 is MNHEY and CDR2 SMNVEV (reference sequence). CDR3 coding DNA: TGTGCCAGCAGTCCCGGACGGGGACAGGCGAACACTGAAGCTTTCTTT. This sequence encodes CASSPGRGQANTEAFF.

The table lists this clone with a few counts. The CDR3 DNA follows: TGTGCCAGCAGTCCGGGGGGTCTCTATGGCTACACCTTC. Translated: CASSPGGLYGYTF. The genes are TRBV12-3 or TRBV12-4 and TRBJ1-2; perhaps TRBD1 as D (5 bases). V lost 5 bases, J lost 4 bases, and 11 bases lay in between. CDR3 length: 13 residues.

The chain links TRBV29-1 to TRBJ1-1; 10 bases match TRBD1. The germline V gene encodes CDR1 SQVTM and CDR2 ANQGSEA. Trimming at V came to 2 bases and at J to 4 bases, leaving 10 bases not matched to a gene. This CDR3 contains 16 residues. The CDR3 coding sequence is TGCAGCGTTGAAATCCGGGACAGGGGTTATGGCACTGAAGCTTTCTTT. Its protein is CSVEIRDRGYGTEAFF.